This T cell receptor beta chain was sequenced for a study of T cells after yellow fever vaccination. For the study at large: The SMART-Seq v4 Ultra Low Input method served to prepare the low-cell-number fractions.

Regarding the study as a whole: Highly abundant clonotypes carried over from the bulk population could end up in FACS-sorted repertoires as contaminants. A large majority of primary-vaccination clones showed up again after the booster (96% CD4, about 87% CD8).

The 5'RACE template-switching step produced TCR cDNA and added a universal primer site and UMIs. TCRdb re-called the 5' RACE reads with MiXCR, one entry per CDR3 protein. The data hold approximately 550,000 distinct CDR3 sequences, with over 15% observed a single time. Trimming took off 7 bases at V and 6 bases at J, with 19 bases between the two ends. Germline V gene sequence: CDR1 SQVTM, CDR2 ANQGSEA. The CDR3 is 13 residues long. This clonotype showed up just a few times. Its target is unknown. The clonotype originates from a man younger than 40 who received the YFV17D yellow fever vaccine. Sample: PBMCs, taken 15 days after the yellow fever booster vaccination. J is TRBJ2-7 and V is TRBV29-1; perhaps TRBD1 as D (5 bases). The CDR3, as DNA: TGCAGCGCAGGACAACCTTCGTCTGGCGAGCAGTACTTC. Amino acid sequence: CSAGQPSSGEQYF.